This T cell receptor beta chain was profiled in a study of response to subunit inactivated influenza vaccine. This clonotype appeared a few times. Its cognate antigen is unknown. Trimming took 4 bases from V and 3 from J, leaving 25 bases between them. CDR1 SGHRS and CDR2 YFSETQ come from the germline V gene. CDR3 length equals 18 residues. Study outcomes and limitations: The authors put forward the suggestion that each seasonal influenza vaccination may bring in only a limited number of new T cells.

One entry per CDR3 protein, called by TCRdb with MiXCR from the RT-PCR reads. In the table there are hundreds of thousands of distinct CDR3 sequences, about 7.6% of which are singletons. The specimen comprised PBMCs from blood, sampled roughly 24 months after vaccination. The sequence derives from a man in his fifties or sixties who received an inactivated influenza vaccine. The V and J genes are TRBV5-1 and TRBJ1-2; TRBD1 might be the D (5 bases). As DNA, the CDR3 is TGCGCCAGCAGCCCAGGCAACCTACAAGGGGCGATTGACTATGGCTACACCTTC. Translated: CASSPGNLQGAIDYGYTF.